The 13 T cell receptor beta chains listed next were all sequenced from one sample in a study of cytomegalovirus exposure and HLA in healthy donors. The PCR was carried out with 60 Vbeta primers and 13 Jbeta primers. Libraries were prepared by immunoSEQ multiplex PCR; TCRdb keeps only in-frame clonotypes and omits some of them. The repertoire has 110,000 or so clones, approximately 83% of them found once; the top ten carry about 2.7%. The specimen was PBMCs. These receptor sequences come from a woman aged 18-29 years in good health and CMV-seronegative.

The CDR3: CASSSWQGQYTEAFF. The CDR3, as DNA: TGTGCCAGCAGCTCTTGGCAGGGCCAATATACTGAAGCTTTCTTT. The V call is TRBV5-5, the J call TRBJ1-1, with TRBD1 as a possible D gene (5 bases). This CDR3 is 15 amino acids long. CDR1 is SGHKS and CDR2 is YYEKEE in the germline V gene (reference sequence). With 3 bases removed from V and 5 bases from J, the gap between germline ends came to 17 bases.

This clone has only a few counts. This chain joins TRBV5-1 and TRBJ2-7, with 9 nucleotides matching TRBD2. Germline trimming cut 1 base from V and 7 bases from J; bases unmatched to any gene: 9. Per the germline V gene, CDR1 is SGHRS and CDR2 is YFSETQ. CDR3 length equals 15 residues. The CDR3 DNA reads as TGCGCCAGCAGCTTGTATGCGGGAGGGCCGCAAGAGCAGTACTTC. Residues: CASSLYAGGPQEQYF.

The chain combines TRBV15 with TRBJ1-1, with 10 bases lining up with TRBD1. Germline V CDR1 and CDR2: LNHNV, YYDKDF (reference sequence). The junction had 6 bases not matched to a gene; V was cut back by 9 bases and J by 5 bases. The CDR3 totals 13 residues. CDR3 sequence: CATGTGVLTEAFF. In DNA, the CDR3 is TGTGCCACGGGGACAGGGGTTCTGACTGAAGCTTTCTTT.

The V and J genes are TRBV10-1 and TRBJ2-3; D uncertain. From germline, CDR1 is WNHNN and CDR2 SYGVQD (reference sequence). V was cut by 3 bases and J by 1 base, with 5 bases left in between. The CDR3 is 13 residues long. The CDR3: CASSDSGTDTQYF. The CDR3 nucleotides are TGCGCCAGCAGTGACTCTGGCACAGATACGCAGTATTTT.

The chain has TRBV19 and TRBJ1-2, with 12 bases that match TRBD1. V lost 7 bases to trimming and J lost 1 base; unmatched junction nucleotides: 22. Germline lookup yields CDR1 LNHDA and CDR2 SQIVND (reference sequence). CDR3 length: 21 residues. CDR3 residues: CASTWGTPRWDRGPDNYGYTF. CDR3 coding DNA: TGTGCCAGTACCTGGGGTACCCCCCGTTGGGACAGGGGGCCCGATAACTATGGCTACACCTTC.

In nucleotides, the CDR3 is TGTGCCAGCAGCTCGACTAGCGGGAGGTCCATAGCCAAAAACATTCAGTACTTC. Translation gives CASSSTSGRSIAKNIQYF. The chain has TRBV7-2 and TRBJ2-4; TRBD2 matches 13 bases. This CDR3 comprises 18 residues. The V gene's germline CDR1 is SGHTA and CDR2 FQGNSA. V was pared by 4 bases and J by 0 bases, with 6 bases of the junction left unmatched. The variable domain in full, completed from reference TRBV7-2 and TRBJ2-4, reads GAGVSQSPSNKVTEKGKDVELRCDPISGHTALYWYRQSLGQGLEFLIYFQGNSAPDKSGLPSDRFSAERTGGSVSTLTIQRTQQEDSAVYLCASSSTSGRSIAKNIQYFGAGTRLSVL.

Note on this clone: Additional DNA sequences in this sample encode the identical CDR3. The chain combines TRBV7-2 with TRBJ1-2; 8 bases map to TRBD1. Trimming removed 5 bases from V and 4 bases from J; junction bases left unmatched: 6. The CDR3 has 14 residues. Looked up from germline, CDR1 is SGHTA and CDR2 is FQGNSA. The CDR3 sequence is CASSPDRGSYGYTF. The CDR3 DNA follows: TGTGCCAGCAGCCCTGACAGGGGCTCCTATGGCTACACCTTC.

The rearrangement joins TRBV6-5 to TRBJ1-4; possible D gene TRBD1, 6 bases. CDR1 and CDR2 (germline): MNHEY, SVGAGI. There are 14 residues in the CDR3. The V gene lost 6 bases and the J gene lost 8 bases, with 16 bases spanning the gap. Here the CDR3 reads CASSKEGQGEKLFF. The CDR3, as DNA: TGTGCCAGCAGCAAAGAGGGGCAGGGGGAAAAACTGTTTTTT.

This clone was found a few times. DNA of the CDR3: TGTGCCAGCAGCCTGAGAAAGTCCTACGAGCAGTACTTC. Its translation is CASSLRKSYEQYF. The chain joins TRBV7-6 to TRBJ2-7; D gene unclear. V shed 5 bases and J shed 1 base, with 9 bases lying between them. The germline CDR1 and CDR2 sequences are SGHVS and FNYEAQ. This CDR3 is 13 amino acids long. The full variable domain, in which reference TRBV7-6 and TRBJ2-7 provide the parts outside the CDR3, is GAGVSQSPRYKVTKRGQDVALRCDPISGHVSLYWYRQALGQGPEFLTYFNYEAQQDKSGLPNDRFSAERPEGSISTLTIQRTEQRDSAMYRCASSLRKSYEQYFGPGTRLTVT.

CDR3 protein: CASSYEIRGQYNEQFF. The DNA for the CDR3 is TGTGCCAGCAGCTACGAAATCCGTGGGCAATACAATGAGCAGTTCTTC. This chain joins TRBV7-6 and TRBJ2-1; D gene uncertain. The germline gives CDR1 SGHVS, CDR2 FNYEAQ. The CDR3 is 16 amino acids. V dropped 4 bases and J dropped 4 bases, with 17 bases sitting between them.

The chain uses TRBV5-1 and TRBJ2-5; D is possibly TRBD2 (6 bases). The CDR3 is 15 amino acids. V dropped 1 base and J dropped 4 bases, with 14 bases sitting between them. Germline CDR1 and CDR2: SGHRS and YFSETQ. CDR3 sequence reads: CASSLMGLAVETQYF. The CDR3 nucleotides read TGCGCCAGCAGCTTGATGGGACTGGCGGTAGAGACCCAGTACTTC. Full variable domain (rest looked up from reference TRBV5-1 and TRBJ2-5): KAGVTQTPRYLIKTRGQQVTLSCSPISGHRSVSWYQQTPGQGLQFLFEYFSETQRNKGNFPGRFSGRQFSNSRSEMNVSTLELGDSALYLCASSLMGLAVETQYFGPGTRLLVL.

This clone occurred a few times. The genes are TRBV6-5 and TRBJ1-6; D perhaps matches TRBD1 (5 bases). Trimming stripped 0 bases from V and 9 bases from J, with 15 bases between. The CDR3 contains 16 residues. The germline CDR1 and CDR2 sequences are MNHEY and SVGAGI. CDR3 loop: CASSYSLGRQSSPLHF. The CDR3 DNA is TGTGCCAGCAGTTACTCGCTGGGGCGGCAGAGTTCACCCCTCCACTTT.

The genes are TRBV6-1 and TRBJ2-1, with 9 bases matching TRBD2. The length of the CDR3 is 16 residues. CDR1 and CDR2 (germline): MNHNS, SASEGT. V lost 4 bases, J lost 5 bases, and 9 bases stayed unmatched. Here the CDR3 DNA reads TGTGCCAGCAGTGGCCCCTTAGCGGGAGTGGACAATGAGCAGTTCTTC. Translation gives CASSGPLAGVDNEQFF.